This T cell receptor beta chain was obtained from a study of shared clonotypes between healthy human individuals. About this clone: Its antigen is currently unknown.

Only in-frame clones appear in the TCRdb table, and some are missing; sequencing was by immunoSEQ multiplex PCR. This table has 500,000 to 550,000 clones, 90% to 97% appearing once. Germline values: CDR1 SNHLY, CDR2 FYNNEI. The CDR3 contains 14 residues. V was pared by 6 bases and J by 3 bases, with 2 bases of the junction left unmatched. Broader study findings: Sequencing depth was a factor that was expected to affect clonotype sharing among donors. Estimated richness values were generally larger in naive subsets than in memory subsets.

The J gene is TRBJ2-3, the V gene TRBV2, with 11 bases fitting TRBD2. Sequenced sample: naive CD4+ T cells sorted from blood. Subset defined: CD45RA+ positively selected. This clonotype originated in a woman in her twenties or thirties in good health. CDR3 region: CASRLAGATDTQYF. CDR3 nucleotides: TGTGCCAGCAGACTAGCGGGAGCGACAGATACGCAGTATTTT. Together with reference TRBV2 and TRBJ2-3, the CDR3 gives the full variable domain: EPEVTQTPSHQVTQMGQEVILRCVPISNHLYFYWYRQILGQKVEFLVSFYNNEISEKSEIFDDQFSVERPDGSNFTLKIRSTKLEDSAMYFCASRLAGATDTQYFGPGTRLTVL.